This T cell receptor beta chain is drawn from a study of blood T cell repertoires in COVID-19. Across the study: The United States, Italy and Spain supplied acute and convalescent COVID-19 samples.

TCRdb keeps only in-frame clones here, not all; method: immunoSEQ multiplex PCR. Found here are about 480,000 clones, nearly 90% of them singletons; the top ten hold 0.75% to 0.9%. Seattle patients were enrolled while actively infected and followed longitudinally. V shed 2 bases and J 2 bases; nucleotides not matched to a gene: 4. The CDR3 is 15 residues long. Germline CDR1 reads SGHRS; CDR2 reads YFSETQ. The chain uses TRBV5-1 and TRBJ2-5, with 9 bases fitting TRBD1. This sequence originates from a man younger than 35 with COVID-19, enrolled during active disease. The material sequenced was peripheral blood. The CDR3 coding sequence is TGCGCCAGCAGCTTAACGGACAGGGGACAAGAGACCCAGTACTTC. It specifies CASSLTDRGQETQYF.